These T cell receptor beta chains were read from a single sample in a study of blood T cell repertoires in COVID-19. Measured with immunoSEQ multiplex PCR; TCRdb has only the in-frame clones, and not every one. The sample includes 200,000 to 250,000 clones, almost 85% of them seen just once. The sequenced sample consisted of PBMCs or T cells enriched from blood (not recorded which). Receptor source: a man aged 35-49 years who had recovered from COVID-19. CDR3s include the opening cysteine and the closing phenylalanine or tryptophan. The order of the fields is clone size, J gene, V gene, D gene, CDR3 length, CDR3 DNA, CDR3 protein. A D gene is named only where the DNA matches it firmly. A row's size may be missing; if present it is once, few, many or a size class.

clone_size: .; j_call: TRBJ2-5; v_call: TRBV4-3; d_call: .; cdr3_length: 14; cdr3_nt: TGCGCCAGCAGCCACGGAGGGGCGAGGGAGACCCAGTACTTC; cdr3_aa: CASSHGGARETQYF
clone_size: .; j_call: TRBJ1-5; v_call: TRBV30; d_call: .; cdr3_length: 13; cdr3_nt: TGTGCCTGGAGTGCAGGGGGCAATCAGCCCCAGCATTTT; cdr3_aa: CAWSAGGNQPQHF
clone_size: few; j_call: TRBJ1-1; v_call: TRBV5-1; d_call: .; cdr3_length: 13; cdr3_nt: TGCGCCAGCAGCTTGGCAGGAAACACTGAAGCTTTCTTT; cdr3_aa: CASSLAGNTEAFF
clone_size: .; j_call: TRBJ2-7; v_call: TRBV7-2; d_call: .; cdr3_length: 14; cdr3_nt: TGTGCCAGCAGCACTGGCGGGGCTCGGGACGAGCAGTACTTC; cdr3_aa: CASSTGGARDEQYF
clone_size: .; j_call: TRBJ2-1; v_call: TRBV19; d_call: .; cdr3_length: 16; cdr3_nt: TGTGCCAGTACCCTCAGGGGAGGGCCCGCGGGGAATGAGCAGTTCTTC; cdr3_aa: CASTLRGGPAGNEQFF
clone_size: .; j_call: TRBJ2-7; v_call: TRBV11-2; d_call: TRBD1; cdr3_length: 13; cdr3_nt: TGTGCCAGCAGCTTTCCAGGGGGCGTCGTGCAGTACTTC; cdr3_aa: CASSFPGGVVQYF
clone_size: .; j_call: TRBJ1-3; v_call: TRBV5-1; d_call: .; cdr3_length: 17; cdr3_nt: TGCGCCAGCAGCTTGGGGTGGGAGGGCCCCTCTGGAAACACCATATATTTT; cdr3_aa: CASSLGWEGPSGNTIYF
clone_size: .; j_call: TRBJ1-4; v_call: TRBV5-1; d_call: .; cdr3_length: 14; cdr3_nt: TGCGCCAGCAGCTTGACAGCCGGGGATGAAAAACTGTTTTTT; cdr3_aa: CASSLTAGDEKLFF
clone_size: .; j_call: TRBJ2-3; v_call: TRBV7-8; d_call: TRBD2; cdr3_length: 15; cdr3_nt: TGTGCCAGCAGCCGCGGGGGATCCGGCACAGATACGCAGTATTTT; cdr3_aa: CASSRGGSGTDTQYF
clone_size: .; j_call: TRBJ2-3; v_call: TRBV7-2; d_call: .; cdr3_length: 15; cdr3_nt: TGTGCCAGCAGCTTAAGCGCAACTAGCACAGATACGCAGTATTTT; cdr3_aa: CASSLSATSTDTQYF
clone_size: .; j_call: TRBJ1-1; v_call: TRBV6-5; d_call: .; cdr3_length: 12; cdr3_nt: TGTGCCAGCAGCCAGGGTTGGACTGAAGCTTTCTTT; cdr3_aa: CASSQGWTEAFF
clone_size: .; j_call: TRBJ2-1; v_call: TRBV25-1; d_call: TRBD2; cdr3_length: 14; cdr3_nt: TGTGCCAGCAGTGTGGGACTAGCGGGAGCTGAGCAGTTCTTC; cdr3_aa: CASSVGLAGAEQFF
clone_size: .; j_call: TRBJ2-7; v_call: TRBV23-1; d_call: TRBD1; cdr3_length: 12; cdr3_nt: TGCGCCACCGACACAGGGGACTACGAGCAGTACTTC; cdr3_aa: CATDTGDYEQYF
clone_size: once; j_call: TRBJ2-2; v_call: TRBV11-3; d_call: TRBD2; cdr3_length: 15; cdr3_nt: TGTGCCAGCAGCTTGGGAGGGACGAACACCGGGGAGCTGTTTTTT; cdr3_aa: CASSLGGTNTGELFF
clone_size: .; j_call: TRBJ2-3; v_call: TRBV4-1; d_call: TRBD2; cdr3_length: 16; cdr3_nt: TGCGCCAGCAGCCAAGATGGGGATCGGGGGGAAGGGACGCAGTATTTT; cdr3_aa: CASSQDGDRGEGTQYF
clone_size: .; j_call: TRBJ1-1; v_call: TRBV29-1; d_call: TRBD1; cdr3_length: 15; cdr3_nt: TGCAGCGTTGGGACACCAGGACAGGGAGCCACTGAAGCTTTCTTT; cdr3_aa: CSVGTPGQGATEAFF
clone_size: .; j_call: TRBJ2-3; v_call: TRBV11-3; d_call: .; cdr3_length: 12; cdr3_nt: TGTGCCAGCAGTTTCGAGGGAGATACGCAGTATTTT; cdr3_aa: CASSFEGDTQYF
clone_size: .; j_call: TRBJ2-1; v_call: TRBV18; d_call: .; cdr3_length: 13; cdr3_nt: TGTGCCAGCTCACTACAGGGTACAGGTGAGCAGTTCTTC; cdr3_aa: CASSLQGTGEQFF
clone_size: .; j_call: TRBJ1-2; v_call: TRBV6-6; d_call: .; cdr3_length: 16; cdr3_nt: TGTGCCAGCAGACGCCTTCCAGGGCAGGGGAACTATGGCTACACCTTC; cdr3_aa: CASRRLPGQGNYGYTF
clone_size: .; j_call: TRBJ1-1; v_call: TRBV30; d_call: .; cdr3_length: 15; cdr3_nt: TGTGCCTGGAGTACCCCCACCCTCAGGGTCACTGAAGCTTTCTTT; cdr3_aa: CAWSTPTLRVTEAFF
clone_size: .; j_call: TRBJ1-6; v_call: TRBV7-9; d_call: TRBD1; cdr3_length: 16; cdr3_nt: TGTGCCAGCAGCCTGGACAGGTCCTCCTATAATTCACCCCTCCACTTT; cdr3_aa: CASSLDRSSYNSPLHF
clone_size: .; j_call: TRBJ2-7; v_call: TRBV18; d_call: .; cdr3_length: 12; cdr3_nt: TGTGCCAGCTCCCCAACTAGCTACGAGCAGTACTTC; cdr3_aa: CASSPTSYEQYF
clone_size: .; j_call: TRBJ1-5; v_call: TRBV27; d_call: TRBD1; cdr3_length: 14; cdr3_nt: TGTGCCAGCAGTATCACAGGGGTCAATCAGCCCCAGCATTTT; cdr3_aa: CASSITGVNQPQHF
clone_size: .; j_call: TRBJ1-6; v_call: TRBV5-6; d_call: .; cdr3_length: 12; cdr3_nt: TGTGCCAGCAGCTTGGAAGAGGGCCCCCTCCACTTT; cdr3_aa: CASSLEEGPLHF
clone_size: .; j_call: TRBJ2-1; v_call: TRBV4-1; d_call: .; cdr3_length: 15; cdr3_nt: TGCGCCAGCAGCCGGATCCCTGGGGGGAGTAATGAGCAGTTCTTC; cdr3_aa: CASSRIPGGSNEQFF
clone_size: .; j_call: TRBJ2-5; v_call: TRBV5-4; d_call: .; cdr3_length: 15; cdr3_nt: TGTGCCAGCAGCTTGGAAGGGGCAGGGAAAGAGACCCAGTACTTC; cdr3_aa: CASSLEGAGKETQYF
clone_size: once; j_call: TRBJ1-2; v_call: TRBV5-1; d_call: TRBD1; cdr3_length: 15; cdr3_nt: TGCGCCAGCAGCCCGACAGGGTCGAATATAATTGGCTACACCTTC; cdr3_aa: CASSPTGSNIIGYTF
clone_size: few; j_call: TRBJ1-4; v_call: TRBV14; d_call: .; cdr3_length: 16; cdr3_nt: TGTGCCAGCAGCCAAGGGCCCTGGGGCTATAATGAAAAACTGTTTTTT; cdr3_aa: CASSQGPWGYNEKLFF
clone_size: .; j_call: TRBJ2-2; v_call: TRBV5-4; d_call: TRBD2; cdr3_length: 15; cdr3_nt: TGTGCCAGCAAGAGCGGGGGGCAAAACACCGGGGAGCTGTTTTTT; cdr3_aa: CASKSGGQNTGELFF
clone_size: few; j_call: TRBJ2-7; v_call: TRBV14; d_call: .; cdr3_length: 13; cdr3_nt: TGTGCCAGTAGCTTCTTCAGCTCCTACGAGCAGTACTTC; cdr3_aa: CASSFFSSYEQYF
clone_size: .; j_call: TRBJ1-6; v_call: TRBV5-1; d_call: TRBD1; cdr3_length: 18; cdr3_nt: TGCGCCAGCAGCCCTATGCCCTACCGACAGGGATATAATTCACCCCTCCACTTT; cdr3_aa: CASSPMPYRQGYNSPLHF
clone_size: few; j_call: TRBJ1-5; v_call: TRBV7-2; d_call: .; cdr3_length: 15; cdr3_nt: TGTGCCAGCAGCCTTTGGGCAGTACAGGATCAGCCCCAGCATTTT; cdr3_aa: CASSLWAVQDQPQHF
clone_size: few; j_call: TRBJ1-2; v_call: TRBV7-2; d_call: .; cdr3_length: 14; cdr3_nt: TGTGCCAGCAGCCTCACCCTAGAAAGGGGCGGCTACACCTTC; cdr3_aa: CASSLTLERGGYTF
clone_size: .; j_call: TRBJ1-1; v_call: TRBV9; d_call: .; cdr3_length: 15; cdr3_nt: TGTGCCAGCAGCCCAGGCGGGGGGGTTAAGACTGAAGCTTTCTTT; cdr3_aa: CASSPGGGVKTEAFF
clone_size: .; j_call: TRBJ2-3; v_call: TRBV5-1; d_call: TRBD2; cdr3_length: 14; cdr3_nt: TGCGCCAGCAGCCCAGTAGCGGGTTCGGATACGCAGTATTTT; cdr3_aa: CASSPVAGSDTQYF
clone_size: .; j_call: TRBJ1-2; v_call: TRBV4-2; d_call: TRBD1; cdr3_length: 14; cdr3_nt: TGTGCCAGCAGCCACATAAGACAGGGTTATGGCTACACCTTC; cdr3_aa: CASSHIRQGYGYTF
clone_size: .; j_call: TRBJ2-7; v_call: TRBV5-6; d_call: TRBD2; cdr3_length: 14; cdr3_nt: TGTGCCAGCAGCGGCGGGACTAGCGGCTACGAGCAGTACTTC; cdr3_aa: CASSGGTSGYEQYF
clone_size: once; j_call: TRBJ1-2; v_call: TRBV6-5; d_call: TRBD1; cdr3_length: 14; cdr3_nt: TGTGCCAGCAGTTACCAGACAGGGGGCGATGGCTACACCTTC; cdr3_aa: CASSYQTGGDGYTF
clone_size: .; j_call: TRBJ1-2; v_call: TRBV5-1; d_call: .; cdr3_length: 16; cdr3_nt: TGCGCCAGCAGCTTGGAACCTGCAGGGACTAGCTATGGCTACACCTTC; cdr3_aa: CASSLEPAGTSYGYTF
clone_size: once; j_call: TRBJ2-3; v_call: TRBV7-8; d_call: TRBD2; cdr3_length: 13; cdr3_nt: TGTGCCAGCAATGCGGGGGGCACAGATACGCAGTATTTT; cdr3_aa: CASNAGGTDTQYF
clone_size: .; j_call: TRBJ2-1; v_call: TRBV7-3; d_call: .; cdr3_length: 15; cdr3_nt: TGTGCCAGCAGCTCCGGGACTCCGACCTACAATGAGCAGTTCTTC; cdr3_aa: CASSSGTPTYNEQFF
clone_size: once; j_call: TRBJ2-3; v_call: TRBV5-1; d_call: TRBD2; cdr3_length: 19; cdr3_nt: TGCGCCAGCAGCTTCTCACCCCCGACTAGCGGGAAATTGACAGATACGCAGTATTTT; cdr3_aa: CASSFSPPTSGKLTDTQYF
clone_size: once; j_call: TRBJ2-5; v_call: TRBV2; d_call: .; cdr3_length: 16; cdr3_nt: TGTGCCAGCAGCCGGAGGGGGCGAGGGATAGGGGAGACCCAGTACTTC; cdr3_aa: CASSRRGRGIGETQYF
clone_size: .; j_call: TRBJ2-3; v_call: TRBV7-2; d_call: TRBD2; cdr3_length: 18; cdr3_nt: TGTGCCAGCAGCCTCCGCGGTAGGGGACTAGCGGGATCAGATACGCAGTATTTT; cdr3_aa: CASSLRGRGLAGSDTQYF
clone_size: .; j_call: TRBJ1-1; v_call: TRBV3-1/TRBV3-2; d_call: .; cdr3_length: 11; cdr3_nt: TGTGCCAGCAGCCGTTTGCAGGGTTTCTTCTTT; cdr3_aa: CASSRLQGFFF
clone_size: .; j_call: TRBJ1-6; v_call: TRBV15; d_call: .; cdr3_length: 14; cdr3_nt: TGTGCCACCAGCCAGGGATCCTATAATTCACCCCTCCACTTT; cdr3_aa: CATSQGSYNSPLHF
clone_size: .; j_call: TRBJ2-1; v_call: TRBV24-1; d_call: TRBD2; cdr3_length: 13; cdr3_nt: TGTGCCACCAGGACTAGCGGGAGGGATGAGCAGTTCTTC; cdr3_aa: CATRTSGRDEQFF
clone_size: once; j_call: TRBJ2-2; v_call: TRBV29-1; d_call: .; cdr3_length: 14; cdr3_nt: TGCAGCGTTGCGCGAGGAACGAACACCGGGGAGCTGTTTTTT; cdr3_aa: CSVARGTNTGELFF
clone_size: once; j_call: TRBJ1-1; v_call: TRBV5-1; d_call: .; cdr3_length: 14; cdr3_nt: TGCGCCAGCAGCGGAGGGACTTCTCAGGCCCTGGCTTTCTTT; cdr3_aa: CASSGGTSQALAFF
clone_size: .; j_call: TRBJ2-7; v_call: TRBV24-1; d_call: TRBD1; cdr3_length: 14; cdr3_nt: TGTGCCACCAGTGACCACGGACAGGGGAGAGAGCAGTACTTC; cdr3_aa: CATSDHGQGREQYF
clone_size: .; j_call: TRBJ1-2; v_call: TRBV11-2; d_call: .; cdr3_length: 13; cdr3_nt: TGTGCCAGCAGCTCCTCCGGGGGGTATGGCTACACCTTC; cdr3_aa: CASSSSGGYGYTF
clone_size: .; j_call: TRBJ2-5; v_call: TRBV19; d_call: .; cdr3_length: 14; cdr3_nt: TGTGCCAGTACCCGTCCGGATGCAGGAGAGACCCAGTACTTC; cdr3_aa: CASTRPDAGETQYF
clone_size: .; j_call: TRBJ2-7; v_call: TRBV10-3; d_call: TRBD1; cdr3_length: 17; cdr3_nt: TGTGCCATCAGTGGGAGAGGGACAGGGGGCCCTCTGCACGAGCAGTACTTC; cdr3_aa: CAISGRGTGGPLHEQYF
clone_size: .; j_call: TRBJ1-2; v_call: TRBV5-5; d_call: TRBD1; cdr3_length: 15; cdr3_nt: TGTGCCAGCAGCTTGGCAGAGGGGGCAGGCTATGGCTACACCTTC; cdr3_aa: CASSLAEGAGYGYTF
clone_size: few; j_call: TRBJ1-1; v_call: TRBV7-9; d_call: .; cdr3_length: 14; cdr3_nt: TGTGCCAGCAGGTCAGGGTCTTCGAGCACTGAAGCTTTCTTT; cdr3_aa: CASRSGSSSTEAFF
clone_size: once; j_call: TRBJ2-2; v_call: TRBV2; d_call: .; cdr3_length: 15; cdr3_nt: TGTGCCAGCAGTCAGCGGTCCCCGGGGACCGGGGAGCTGTTTTTT; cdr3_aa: CASSQRSPGTGELFF
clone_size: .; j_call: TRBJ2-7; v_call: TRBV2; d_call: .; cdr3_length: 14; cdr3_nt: TGTGCCAGCAGTGAGACCTGGGGGCAGGACGAGCAGTACTTC; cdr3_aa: CASSETWGQDEQYF
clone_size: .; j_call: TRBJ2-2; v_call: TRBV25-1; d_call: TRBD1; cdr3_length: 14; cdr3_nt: TGTGCTACCCGGTCGACAGGGTTCACCGGGGAGCTGTTTTTT; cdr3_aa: CATRSTGFTGELFF
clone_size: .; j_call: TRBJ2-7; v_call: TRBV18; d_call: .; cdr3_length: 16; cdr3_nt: TGTGCCAGCTCACCTCGGCAGGGGCTGGACTCCTACGAGCAGTACTTC; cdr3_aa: CASSPRQGLDSYEQYF